These T cell receptor beta chains were read from a single sample in a study of cytomegalovirus exposure and HLA in healthy donors. Measured with immunoSEQ multiplex PCR; TCRdb has only the in-frame clones, and not every one. The sample gives 100,000 to 150,000 clones, about 78% of which show up once; 1.2% is in the top ten. Sequencing was performed on PBMCs. Receptor source: a female donor in good health and CMV-seronegative. CDR3s include the opening cysteine and the closing phenylalanine or tryptophan. The order of the fields is V gene, J gene, D gene, clone size, CDR3 protein, CDR3 DNA. A D gene is named only where the DNA matches it firmly. The size field is filled for only some rows; it gives once, few, many or a size class.

TRBV6-1	TRBJ1-2	TRBD1	.	CASSEARFRQGTYGYTF	TGTGCCAGCAGTGAAGCGCGTTTTCGACAGGGAACGTATGGCTACACCTTC
TRBV7-8	TRBJ2-3	.	once	CATLPVVPADTQYF	TGTGCCACCCTACCCGTGGTCCCCGCAGATACGCAGTATTTT
TRBV6-1	TRBJ1-3	.	.	CASNQKDSARNTIYF	TGTGCCAGCAATCAGAAGGACAGCGCTCGAAACACCATATATTTT
TRBV5-1	TRBJ2-7	TRBD1	few	CASSPPGTGVVEQYF	TGCGCCAGCAGCCCCCCTGGGACAGGGGTGGTGGAGCAGTACTTC
TRBV2	TRBJ1-5	.	once	CASSENPGLDQPQHF	TGTGCCAGCAGTGAAAATCCCGGACTGGATCAGCCCCAGCATTTT
TRBV28	TRBJ2-2	.	.	CASTGGAVRELFF	TGTGCCAGCACTGGGGGGGCGGTCCGGGAGCTGTTTTTT
TRBV27	TRBJ2-7	TRBD2	.	CASSGSGKQYF	TGTGCCAGCAGTGGTAGCGGGAAACAGTACTTC
TRBV5-1	TRBJ2-7	.	.	CASSTFAGSNYEQYF	TGCGCCAGCAGCACCTTTGCAGGTTCCAACTACGAGCAGTACTTC
TRBV19	TRBJ2-6	TRBD1	.	CASSRGTGRGLSGANVLTF	TGTGCCAGTAGTAGGGGAACGGGCAGGGGGCTCTCTGGGGCCAACGTCCTGACTTTC
TRBV28	TRBJ1-2	.	.	CASSPGDYGYTF	TGTGCCAGCAGTCCCGGGGACTATGGCTACACCTTC
TRBV12-5	TRBJ2-1	TRBD2	.	CASGFSSGGPRYYNEQFF	TGTGCTAGTGGTTTCTCTAGCGGGGGGCCCCGTTACTACAATGAGCAGTTCTTC
TRBV6-1	TRBJ1-2	TRBD1	.	CASSEEMTGYGYTF	TGTGCCAGCAGTGAGGAAATGACAGGGTATGGCTACACCTTC
TRBV7-3	TRBJ2-3	TRBD2	few	CASSLKPLKASGGPDTDTQYF	TGTGCCAGCAGCCTAAAACCCTTAAAGGCTAGCGGGGGGCCAGACACAGATACGCAGTATTTT
TRBV29-1	TRBJ2-7	.	.	CSVEDPRVHEQYF	TGCAGCGTTGAAGATCCGAGGGTCCACGAGCAGTACTTC
TRBV28	TRBJ1-2	TRBD1	.	CASSLVVGGAEGYTF	TGTGCCAGCAGTTTAGTAGTAGGGGGCGCAGAGGGCTACACCTTC